The 29 T cell receptor beta chains below were found in one sample sequenced in a study of cytomegalovirus exposure and HLA in healthy donors. The PCR was carried out with 60 Vbeta primers and 13 Jbeta primers. Only in-frame clones appear in the TCRdb table, and some are missing; sequencing was by immunoSEQ multiplex PCR. The table shows 120,000 to 150,000 clones, with more than 75% occurring only once. Sequenced input: PBMCs. The receptor source for this set is a young man in good health and CMV-seropositive.

This clone has a single count. The CDR3 here is CASSVEGGGALYEQYF. In DNA form, the CDR3 reads TGTGCCAGCAGCGTAGAAGGAGGTGGAGCTCTCTACGAGCAGTACTTC. The chain is built from TRBV9 and TRBJ2-7; the D gene is possibly TRBD2 (5 bases). Germline lookup yields CDR1 SGDLS and CDR2 YYNGEE. The CDR3 sequence is 16 residues long. V shed 0 bases and J shed 3 bases, with 16 bases lying between them.

About this clone itself: A junction boundary mismatches the germline segment, possibly from a read error. The same CDR3 also results from other DNA sequences found in this sample. J is TRBJ1-4 and V is TRBV27, with D possibly being TRBD1 (6 bases). CDR1 and CDR2 from the germline V gene are MNHEY and SMNVEV (reference sequence). The CDR3 spans 15 residues. The CDR3 loop is CASSLAGQQNEKLFF. The CDR3 DNA reads TGCGCCAGCAGTTTAGCAGGACAGCAAAATGAAAAACTGTTTTTT. Full variable domain (remainder filled in from reference TRBV27 and TRBJ1-4): EAQVTQNPRYLITVTGKKLTVTCSQNMNHEYMSWYRQDPGLGLRQIYYSMNVEVTDKGDVPEGYKVSRKEKRNFPLILESPSPNQTSLYFCASSLAGQQNEKLFFGSGTQLSVL.

V is TRBV28 and J is TRBJ2-3, with TRBD2 matching over 12 bases. Losses at the gene ends were 3 bases for V and 6 bases for J; bases not matched to a gene: 7. The CDR3 length is 16 residues. From germline, CDR1 is MDHEN and CDR2 SYDVKM. The CDR3 DNA reads as TGTGCCAGCAGTTTTCCTAGCGGGAGGGCCATGGATACGCAGTATTTT. It codes for CASSFPSGRAMDTQYF.

The rearrangement uses TRBV6-5 and TRBJ2-7; 8 bases align to TRBD2. CDR1 is MNHEY and CDR2 is SVGAGI in the germline V gene. V lost 2 bases to trimming and J lost 5 bases; unmatched junction nucleotides: 5. CDR3 length: 14 amino acids. DNA of the CDR3: TGTGCCAGCAGTTACGTTGGACTAGCCAACGAGCAGTACTTC. Its protein is CASSYVGLANEQYF.

This rearrangement joins TRBV4-1 to TRBJ1-3, with a possible D match to TRBD1 (5 bases). Germline loops: CDR1 MGHRA, CDR2 YSYEKL. V shed 1 base and J shed 2 bases, with 12 bases lying between them. The CDR3 length is 16 residues. CDR3 DNA sequence: TGCGCCAGCAGCCAAGGGAAGGGACTCGCTGGAAACACCATATATTTT. This sequence encodes CASSQGKGLAGNTIYF.

The V call is TRBV4-1, the J call TRBJ1-1, with 10 bases identical to TRBD1. Germline lookup yields CDR1 MGHRA and CDR2 YSYEKL. The CDR3 extends over 15 amino acids. V was clipped by 3 bases and J by 4 bases; unmatched bases: 5. The CDR3 DNA reads TGCGCCAGCAGCCATCAGACAGGGGGCGGCACTGAAGCTTTCTTT. This translates into CASSHQTGGGTEAFF.

The chain couples TRBV2 to TRBJ1-1, with 9 bases identical to TRBD1. The CDR3 covers 13 residues. The ends lost 8 bases at V and 4 bases at J; junction bases unmatched: 5. Germline loops: CDR1 SNHLY, CDR2 FYNNEI. The CDR3 loop is CASWKTGGTEAFF. In nucleotides, the CDR3 is TGTGCCAGCTGGAAGACAGGGGGCACTGAAGCTTTCTTT.

V is TRBV5-1 and J is TRBJ2-1, with 11 positions matching TRBD1. Germline trimming cut 4 bases from V and 8 bases from J; bases unmatched to any gene: 8. The CDR3 covers 15 residues. Per the germline V gene, CDR1 is SGHRS and CDR2 is YFSETQ. The CDR3 reads CASSPEGQGVDEQFF. The CDR3 DNA reads TGCGCCAGCAGCCCGGAGGGACAGGGGGTGGATGAGCAGTTCTTC.

CDR3 sequence: CAWRSGHNTEAFF. The CDR3 DNA is TGTGCCTGGAGGTCTGGCCACAACACTGAAGCTTTCTTT. This sequence joins TRBV30 and TRBJ1-1; D is ambiguous. CDR1 is GTSNPN, CDR2 SVGIG, per germline (reference sequence). Trimming shortened V by 3 bases and J by 2 bases, and 10 bases separated the two germline ends. The CDR3 runs to 13 residues.

V gene TRBV7-2 combines with J gene TRBJ2-5; perhaps TRBD1 as D (5 bases). With 5 bases removed from V and 4 bases from J, the gap between germline ends came to 20 bases. CDR1 SGHTA and CDR2 FQGNSA come from the germline V gene. The CDR3 loop spans 16 amino acids. CDR3 protein: CASSPRGGARAETQYF. CDR3 bases: TGTGCCAGCAGCCCCAGAGGTGGGGCTCGGGCAGAGACCCAGTACTTC.

The DNA of the CDR3 is TGTGCCAGCAGCCAAGGACAGTTCGAAGCGAATCAGCCCCAGCATTTT. This translates into CASSQGQFEANQPQHF. The V gene is TRBV13, the J gene TRBJ1-5, with D possibly being TRBD1 (6 bases). Between the trimmed V and J ends, which lost 5 bases and 4 bases, there was a span of 18 bases. This CDR3 spans 16 amino acids. The germline CDR1 and CDR2 sequences are PRHDT and FYEKMQ (reference sequence).

This clone was found a few times. The chain couples TRBV6-1 to TRBJ2-7, with D unresolved. Per germline, CDR1 MNHNS and CDR2 SASEGT. The V gene lost 4 bases and the J gene lost 2 bases, with 9 bases spanning the gap. The CDR3 has 13 residues. The CDR3 DNA reads as TGTGCCAGCAGTGGGGTCAGGACCTACGAGCAGTACTTC. Translation: CASSGVRTYEQYF.

The J gene is TRBJ2-7, the V gene TRBV27; D possibly corresponds to TRBD2 (5 bases). The CDR3 is 16 residues long. Looked up from germline, CDR1 is MNHEY and CDR2 is SMNVEV (reference sequence). V was clipped by 5 bases and J by 0 bases, with 17 bases between them. The chain's CDR3 is CASSPLDFRSSYEQYF. Here the CDR3 DNA reads TGTGCCAGCAGTCCCCTGGACTTCCGAAGCTCCTACGAGCAGTACTTC.

The rearrangement joins TRBV6-1 to TRBJ2-7; D is perhaps TRBD2 (6 bases). V was shortened by 5 bases and J by 0 bases, with 14 bases between the two germline ends. There are 15 residues in the CDR3. Germline V gives CDR1 MNHNS, CDR2 SASEGT. The CDR3 sequence is CASSWGLRGSYEQYF. The CDR3, as DNA: TGTGCCAGCAGTTGGGGGTTGCGGGGCTCCTACGAGCAGTACTTC.

The chain links TRBV7-9 to TRBJ2-2; possible D gene TRBD2, 6 bases. CDR1 SEHNR and CDR2 FQNEAQ come from the germline V gene (reference sequence). This CDR3 is built from 15 residues. V lost 6 bases, J lost 4 bases, and 15 bases lay in between. CDR3 coding DNA: TGTGCCAGCAGTTCATCCATAGCGGTCACCGGGGAGCTGTTTTTT. Protein: CASSSSIAVTGELFF.

This clone was detected only once. The CDR3 region has the DNA TGTGCCAGCAGTTACTACAGGGAAAGCACCGGGGAGCTGTTTTTT. It translates to CASSYYRESTGELFF. The rearrangement joins TRBV6-5 to TRBJ2-2; D is possibly TRBD1 (6 bases). CDR1 and CDR2 (germline): MNHEY, SVGAGI. The CDR3 has 15 amino acids. The V end was cut by 1 base, the J end by 4 bases, with 10 bases between.

V usage is TRBV4-1 and J usage is TRBJ1-5; possibly TRBD1 for D (5 bases). This CDR3 is 16 amino acids long. V dropped 0 bases and J dropped 3 bases, with 12 bases sitting between them. The V gene's germline CDR1 is MGHRA and CDR2 YSYEKL. Here the CDR3 DNA reads TGCGCCAGCAGCCAAGATTCTACAGGTCACAATCAGCCCCAGCATTTT. Protein: CASSQDSTGHNQPQHF.

The chain carries TRBV19 and TRBJ1-2, with 7 bases aligning to TRBD1. Germline CDR1 LNHDA, CDR2 SQIVND (reference sequence). The V and J ends lost 1 base and 2 bases, in that order; junction bases with no gene match: 7. This CDR3 contains 16 residues. CDR3: CASSIGVSRGNYGYTF. Written as DNA, the CDR3 is TGTGCCAGTAGTATAGGGGTGAGCAGGGGGAACTATGGCTACACCTTC. The whole variable domain, filled in from reference TRBV19 and TRBJ1-2, reads DGGITQSPKYLFRKEGQNVTLSCEQNLNHDAMYWYRQDPGQGLRLIYYSQIVNDFQKGDIAEGYSVSREKKESFPLTVTSAQKNPTAFYLCASSIGVSRGNYGYTFGSGTRLTVV.

The genes are TRBV4-1 and TRBJ2-7, with 12 bases fitting TRBD2. CDR1 and CDR2 from the germline V gene are MGHRA and YSYEKL. The CDR3 totals 16 residues. V lost 0 bases to trimming and J lost 4 bases; unmatched junction nucleotides: 4. CDR3 nucleotides: TGCGCCAGCAGCCAAGAGACTAGCGGGAGAAGGTACGAGCAGTACTTC. This translates into CASSQETSGRRYEQYF.

This chain joins TRBV28 and TRBJ2-7, with TRBD1 matching 7 bases. CDR1 and CDR2 (germline): MDHEN, SYDVKM. The CDR3 length is 14 residues. V was pared by 4 bases and J by 3 bases, with 6 bases of the junction left unmatched. CDR3 bases: TGTGCCAGCAGTTCAGACAGGGTGGTCTACGAGCAGTACTTC. Its protein is CASSSDRVVYEQYF. Filled out from reference TRBV28 and TRBJ2-7, the complete variable domain reads DVKVTQSSRYLVKRTGEKVFLECVQDMDHENMFWYRQDPGLGLRLIYFSYDVKMKEKGDIPEGYSVSREKKERFSLILESASTNQTSMYLCASSSDRVVYEQYFGPGTRLTVT.

This chain uses TRBV7-9 with TRBJ1-1; D ambiguous. V was trimmed by 6 bases and J by 7 bases, leaving 15 bases between them. The germline CDR1 and CDR2 sequences are SEHNR and FQNEAQ (reference sequence). The CDR3 covers 13 residues. The CDR3 region is CASSHADQFEAFF. CDR3 in DNA: TGTGCCAGCAGTCACGCGGATCAGTTTGAAGCTTTCTTT.

This chain connects TRBV4-1 to TRBJ2-1, with a possible D match to TRBD2 (6 bases). Germline values: CDR1 MGHRA, CDR2 YSYEKL. The CDR3 loop spans 15 amino acids. The ends were cut back, 1 base at V and 5 bases at J, with 12 bases in the middle. The chain's CDR3 is CASSQGLAKDNEQFF. Here the CDR3 DNA reads TGCGCCAGCAGCCAAGGTCTAGCGAAGGACAATGAGCAGTTCTTC.

A note on this clone: At one boundary the junction diverges from the germline segment, which might be a read error. The chain uses TRBV7-9 and TRBJ1-2; TRBD1 matches at 7 bases. Germline V gives CDR1 SEHNR, CDR2 FQNEAQ (reference sequence). The length of the CDR3 is 12 residues. The CDR3 DNA sequence: TGTTCCAGCAGGGGGAGATCCTATGGCTACACCTTC. Its translation is CSSRGRSYGYTF.

Written as DNA, the CDR3 is TGTGCCAGCAGCTTGACCCGGGAGCAGTACTTC. Its protein product is CASSLTREQYF. V and J are TRBV5-8 and TRBJ2-7, with D unclear. Germline V gene data show CDR1 as SGHTS and CDR2 as YDEGEE. Trimming pared 1 base from V and 7 bases from J, leaving 6 bases between. This CDR3 region has 11 residues.

CDR3 coding DNA: TGCGCCAGCAGCCTTGGACTAGCGCAATACAATGAGCAGTTCTTC. Encoded protein: CASSLGLAQYNEQFF. The chain links TRBV5-1 to TRBJ2-1; 9 nucleotides agree with TRBD2. The V gene end was trimmed by 4 bases and the J gene end by 4 bases; junction bases not matched to a gene: 6. The germline V gene has CDR1 SGHRS and CDR2 YFSETQ. The CDR3 is made up of 15 amino acids.

This clone was counted only a few times. This rearrangement joins TRBV28 to TRBJ2-2; TRBD2 is a possible D gene (6 bases). The CDR3 loop spans 14 amino acids. V lost 2 bases, J lost 5 bases, and 9 bases lay in between. Germline V gene lookup returns CDR1 MDHEN and CDR2 SYDVKM. CDR3 sequence: CASSLGRRTGELFF. CDR3 sequence (DNA): TGTGCCAGCAGTTTAGGGAGGAGGACCGGGGAGCTGTTTTTT.

The rearrangement joins TRBV5-6 to TRBJ2-7, with D uncertain. The germline V and J ends were trimmed by 2 bases and 3 bases, with 12 bases remaining between them. The CDR3 consists of 14 residues. In germline, CDR1 is SGHDT, CDR2 YYEEEE. CDR3 sequence (DNA): TGTGCCAGCAGCTTTTTCTACAGCAGCTACGAGCAGTACTTC. Its translation is CASSFFYSSYEQYF.

The chain joins TRBV28 to TRBJ1-2; TRBD1 matches at 9 bases. J gave up 8 bases and V 10 bases, and 14 bases lay outside the gene matches. This CDR3 is built from 14 residues. The germline gives CDR1 MDHEN, CDR2 SYDVKM. The CDR3 nucleotides read TGTGCCACCCACACAGGGGGCTCACTTGAGGGCTACACCTTC. It codes for CATHTGGSLEGYTF.

The genes are TRBV19 and TRBJ1-2, with 9 positions matching TRBD1. The germline gives CDR1 LNHDA, CDR2 SQIVND (reference sequence). Trimming took 3 bases from V and 6 from J; bases not matched to a gene: 8. The CDR3 contains 15 residues. In DNA form, the CDR3 reads TGTGCCAGTAGTATTCCCGGGACAGGGTGGAATGGCTACACCTTC. It translates to CASSIPGTGWNGYTF. The whole variable domain, filled in from reference TRBV19 and TRBJ1-2, reads DGGITQSPKYLFRKEGQNVTLSCEQNLNHDAMYWYRQDPGQGLRLIYYSQIVNDFQKGDIAEGYSVSREKKESFPLTVTSAQKNPTAFYLCASSIPGTGWNGYTFGSGTRLTVV.